This entry describes one T cell receptor (beta chain). The antigen remains unidentified. The data belong to a study of glioma-infiltrating T cells after dendritic cell vaccination. This CDR3 comprises 14 residues. After removal of 8 bases from V and 3 bases from J, the junction contained 5 bases not matched to a gene. Germline V gene data show CDR1 as MNHNY and CDR2 as SVGAGI (reference sequence). Noted time point: after dendritic cell vaccination, including at tumor progression/relapse. Study-wide points: Higher pretreatment TIL content predicted longer progression-free time and survival. Higher TCR clonality did not directly relate to longer survival.

TCRB CDR3 was amplified from 2 ug genomic DNA or less. Primers: 60 V beta forward and 13 J beta reverse. The repertoire was sequenced with immunoSEQ multiplex PCR; TCRdb's copy has only in-frame clones and lacks some. The table includes around 92,000 clones, around 80% detected once. The rearrangement links TRBV6-6 to TRBJ1-3; TRBD1 matches 9 bases. This specimen consisted of blood, obtained after dendritic cell vaccination. This clonotype was sampled from a human donor with glioblastoma. The CDR3 coding sequence is TGTGCCAGCCTACAGGGGGCGCATGGAAACACCATATATTTT. This sequence encodes CASLQGAHGNTIYF.